One and the same sample provided the 8 T cell receptor beta chains below, sequenced in a study of human T cells and chemical hapten exposure. TCRdb reprocessed the RACE reads with MiXCR, giving one entry per CDR3 protein. The profile covers approximately 72,000 distinct CDR3 sequences, with 11% appearing a single time and roughly 1.4% taken by the ten largest. Described time point: patch test 3, about 24 weeks after DPC sensitization. Treatment meaning: therapeutic diphenylcyclopropenone sensitization with weekly scalp DPC. The specimen comprised whole blood, sampled in connection with sensitization to the hapten diphenylcyclopropenone (DPC). These receptor sequences come from a woman aged 45-59 years with alopecia areata. Some clones in this sample may be carry-over from other donors' samples.

The sample holds many counts of this clonotype. This rearrangement joins TRBV20-1 to TRBJ1-2, with TRBD1 as a possible D gene (5 bases). CDR1 and CDR2 from the germline V gene are DFQATT and SNEGSKA (reference sequence). The V and J ends lost 2 bases and 5 bases respectively, with 15 bases between them. There are 14 residues in the CDR3. CDR3 DNA: TGCAGTGCTAGAAGGGACGGGGGACCATATGGCTACACCTTC. This gives the protein CSARRDGGPYGYTF.

The sample holds a few counts of this clonotype. The V gene is TRBV7-6, the J gene TRBJ2-2, with TRBD1 matching 8 bases. Germline assignment: CDR1 SGHVS and CDR2 FNYEAQ. The trim removed 0 bases at V and 3 bases at J, leaving 6 bases unmatched. The CDR3 contains 17 residues. CDR3 DNA: TGTGCCAGCAGCTTAGCGTCGGGACAGGTCTACACCGGGGAGCTGTTTTTT. Protein: CASSLASGQVYTGELFF.

V gene TRBV7-7 combines with J gene TRBJ2-7; 7 bases agree with TRBD1. Germline values: CDR1 SSHAT, CDR2 FNYEAQ (reference sequence). This CDR3 has 13 amino acids. CDR3 nucleotide sequence: TGTGCTATCAAGACAGGGCAAGACTACGAGCAGTACTTC. It yields the protein CAIKTGQDYEQYF.

This clonotype was picked up many times. This chain uses TRBV7-2 with TRBJ2-6; D might be TRBD1 (6 bases). CDR1 and CDR2 (germline): SGHTA, FQGNSA. Deletions cut 1 base from V and 2 bases from J, with 9 bases between. The CDR3 is 16 residues long. CDR3 in DNA: TGTGCCAGCAGCTTAGATTCAGGGGCTGGGGCCAACGTCCTGACTTTC. It yields the protein CASSLDSGAGANVLTF. Complete variable domain (other parts from reference TRBV7-2 and TRBJ2-6): GAGVSQSPSNKVTEKGKDVELRCDPISGHTALYWYRQSLGQGLEFLIYFQGNSAPDKSGLPSDRFSAERTGGSVSTLTIQRTQQEDSAVYLCASSLDSGAGANVLTFGAGSRLTVL.

This clonotype has only a few counts. The rearrangement uses TRBV7-7 and TRBJ2-2; the D call may be TRBD1 or TRBD2 (5 bases each). The CDR3 is 15 residues long. Germline CDR1 SSHAT, CDR2 FNYEAQ (reference sequence). In DNA, the CDR3 is TGTGCTAGCCGGGGTGGGGCAGAGAACACCGGGGAGCTGTTTTTT. This sequence encodes CASRGGAENTGELFF.

The CDR3 loop is CSALYAGRIHNEQFF. The DNA of the CDR3 is TGCAGTGCTCTTTATGCGGGACGGATTCACAATGAGCAGTTCTTC. The chain recombines TRBV20-1 with TRBJ2-1, with a possible D match to TRBD2 (6 bases). The CDR3 has 15 residues. The germline V gene has CDR1 DFQATT and CDR2 SNEGSKA (reference sequence). V was shortened by 5 bases and J by 5 bases, with 19 bases between the two germline ends.

This clonotype was counted only a few times. This chain links TRBV29-1 with TRBJ2-3, with D perhaps TRBD1 or TRBD2 (5 bases each). The CDR3 totals 13 residues. The V end lost 4 bases, the J end lost 0 bases, and 8 bases lay between the germline ends. Germline V CDR1 and CDR2: SQVTM, ANQGSEA. CDR3 in DNA: TGCAGCGTTGTGGGACGGAGCACAGATACGCAGTATTTT. Protein sequence: CSVVGRSTDTQYF.

In this sample, this clonotype turned up many times. This chain uses TRBV6-6 with TRBJ1-6; 9 nucleotides match TRBD1. Germline assignment: CDR1 MNHNY and CDR2 SVGAGI (reference sequence). The CDR3 contains 15 residues. Trimming took 2 bases from V and 7 from J; bases not matched to a gene: 3. In DNA form, the CDR3 reads TGTGCCAGCAGTTACGCCGACAGGGGGAATTCACCCCTCCACTTT. It yields the protein CASSYADRGNSPLHF.